These T cell receptor beta chains were read from a single sample in a study of graft-versus-host responses after intestinal transplantation. Repertoires were generated with immunoSEQ multiplex PCR, while TCRdb's copy carries only in-frame clones and drops some. Of about 97,000 clones listed, about 93% are singletons. The material sequenced was PBMCs, taken 450 to 480 days after intestinal transplant. The receptors originated from a human patient who received an intestinal transplant, so some T cells may come from the graft donor. Each CDR3 is given with its conserved first and last residue. D genes are given only for firm matches. Clone size appears in some rows only: once, few, many, or a class for an expanded clone.

clone size,J gene,D gene,V gene,CDR3 protein,CDR3 DNA
NA,TRBJ2-7,NA,TRBV19,CASSIRGSEDEQYF,TGTGCCAGTAGTATTCGGGGGAGTGAGGACGAGCAGTACTTC
NA,TRBJ1-6,TRBD1,TRBV10-3,CAISGTGGPYNSPLHF,TGTGCCATCAGTGGGACAGGGGGGCCCTATAATTCACCCCTCCACTTT
few,TRBJ1-1,NA,TRBV11-2,CASSLYRVNTEAFF,TGTGCCAGCAGCTTGTACAGGGTTAACACTGAAGCTTTCTTT
NA,TRBJ1-1,TRBD1,TRBV6-5,CASSYQDRGEAFF,TGTGCCAGCAGTTACCAAGACAGGGGGGAAGCTTTCTTT
NA,TRBJ2-1,NA,TRBV7-9,CASSLGGDEQFF,TGTGCCAGCAGCTTAGGAGGCGATGAGCAGTTCTTC
NA,TRBJ1-5,TRBD1,TRBV6-5,CASSYKTGGNQPQHF,TGTGCCAGCAGTTACAAGACAGGGGGCAATCAGCCCCAGCATTTT
NA,TRBJ1-6,NA,TRBV5-4,CASSYRDAGSPLHF,TGTGCCAGCAGCTACCGGGACGCCGGTTCACCCCTCCACTTT
NA,TRBJ2-7,NA,TRBV7-6,CASSLGRGWVYEQYF,TGTGCCAGCAGCTTAGGCAGGGGATGGGTGTACGAGCAGTACTTC
NA,TRBJ2-7,NA,TRBV19,CASSSQGYEQYF,TGTGCCAGTAGTAGTCAGGGCTACGAGCAGTACTTC
NA,TRBJ2-7,TRBD1,TRBV27,CASSWDRGGYEQYF,TGTGCCAGCAGTTGGGACAGGGGGGGGTACGAGCAGTACTTC
NA,TRBJ2-7,TRBD1,TRBV27,CATRITGVFYEQYF,TGTGCCACCCGAATCACAGGGGTATTCTACGAGCAGTACTTT
NA,TRBJ1-2,NA,TRBV7-9,CASSQGGGYGYTF,TGTGCCAGCAGCCAGGGAGGGGGTTATGGCTACACCTTC
NA,TRBJ2-3,TRBD2,TRBV5-1,CASSFSGEITDTQYF,TGCGCCAGCAGCTTTAGCGGGGAAATCACAGATACGCAGTATTTT
once,TRBJ1-2,NA,TRBV5-6,CASSLRDPLYGYTF,TGTGCCAGCAGCTTGAGGGATCCCCTTTATGGCTACACCTTC
few,TRBJ1-1,NA,TRBV4-1,CASSDRYTEAFF,TGCGCCAGCAGCGACAGATACACTGAAGCTTTCTTT
once,TRBJ2-5,TRBD1,TRBV7-9,CASSLDSTGIETQYF,TGTGCCAGCAGCTTAGATTCGACAGGGATAGAGACCCAGTACTTC
NA,TRBJ2-3,NA,TRBV5-1,CASRQNTDTQYF,TGCGCCAGCAGGCAGAACACAGATACGCAGTATTTT
NA,TRBJ2-3,NA,TRBV7-9,CASSNKAGTPTSTDTQYF,TGTGCCAGCAGCAACAAAGCCGGGACACCCACTAGCACAGATACGCAGTATTTT
NA,TRBJ1-1,NA,TRBV5-6,CASSFLRVANTEAFF,TGTGCCAGCAGCTTCCTGCGGGTTGCGAACACTGAAGCTTTCTTT
NA,TRBJ2-5,NA,TRBV19,CASSVDMGQETQYF,TGTGCCAGTAGCGTCGACATGGGGCAAGAGACCCAGTACTTC
NA,TRBJ1-6,TRBD1,TRBV5-1,CASSPGQGWGSPLHF,TGCGCCAGCAGCCCGGGACAGGGTTGGGGATCACCCCTCCACTTT
NA,TRBJ1-3,NA,TRBV5-8,CASSLARRDSGNTIYF,TGTGCCAGCAGCTTGGCCCGGAGGGACTCTGGAAACACCATATATTTT
NA,TRBJ2-7,NA,TRBV7-9,CASSAWYEQYF,TGTGCCAGCAGCGCGTGGTACGAGCAGTACTTC
NA,TRBJ2-5,TRBD2,TRBV6-5,CASGLAGNQETQYF,TGTGCCAGCGGACTAGCGGGGAACCAAGAGACCCAGTACTTC
once,TRBJ2-7,NA,TRBV4-1,CASSQGDDSYEQYF,TGCGCCAGCAGCCAAGGGGACGACTCCTACGAGCAGTACTTC
NA,TRBJ1-3,NA,TRBV6-1,CASSATGPGNTIYF,TGTGCCAGCAGTGCGACCGGGCCTGGAAACACCATATATTTT
NA,TRBJ1-3,NA,TRBV9,CASSVAGQPSGNTIYF,TGTGCCAGCAGCGTAGCTGGGCAGCCCTCTGGAAACACCATATATTTT
NA,TRBJ1-4,NA,TRBV20-1,CSARDDEKLFF,TGCAGTGCTAGAGACGACGAAAAACTGTTTTTT
NA,TRBJ2-7,NA,TRBV18,CASSPRFAGVYEQYF,TGTGCCAGCTCACCTCGCTTCGCAGGGGTCTACGAGCAGTACTTC
NA,TRBJ2-7,TRBD2,TRBV9,CASSVAVGGGEYEQYF,TGTGCCAGCAGCGTAGCTGTGGGGGGAGGGGAGTACGAGCAGTACTTC
NA,TRBJ1-6,TRBD1,TRBV18,CASSLDRVNSPLHF,TGTGCCAGCTCATTGGACAGGGTTAATTCACCCCTCCACTTT
NA,TRBJ2-5,NA,TRBV7-9,CASSPVGMETQYF,TGTGCCAGCAGCCCTGTAGGTATGGAGACCCAGTACTTC
NA,TRBJ2-7,NA,TRBV7-3,CASSPEWGNSYEQYF,TGTGCCAGCAGCCCCGAGTGGGGTAACTCCTACGAGCAGTACTTC
few,TRBJ1-4,NA,TRBV6-5,CASRPLDSAEKLFF,TGTGCCAGCAGACCCCTCGACAGTGCTGAAAAACTGTTTTTT
few,TRBJ2-2,NA,TRBV4-2,CATGGGGDTGELFF,TGTGCCACCGGGGGCGGGGGCGACACCGGGGAGCTGTTTTTT
NA,TRBJ2-5,NA,TRBV5-1,CASSLSLILQETQYF,TGCGCCAGCAGCTTGAGTTTGATACTCCAAGAGACCCAGTACTTC
once,TRBJ2-1,TRBD2,TRBV11-2,CASSLGTTREQFF,TGTGCCAGCAGCCTGGGGACTACAAGAGAGCAGTTCTTC
NA,TRBJ1-1,NA,TRBV2,CASRGEEAEAFF,TGTGCCAGCAGGGGGGAGGAGGCTGAAGCTTTCTTT
NA,TRBJ2-2,NA,TRBV11-1,CASSFNRVTGELFF,TGTGCCAGCAGCTTTAACAGGGTCACCGGGGAGCTGTTTTTT
once,TRBJ1-5,NA,TRBV7-6,CASSSDTLLHF,TGTGCCAGCAGCTCCGACACCTTACTGCATTTT
NA,TRBJ2-7,NA,TRBV5-1,CASSLFHSSYEQYF,TGCGCCAGCAGCTTGTTTCACTCGTCCTACGAGCAGTACTTC
NA,TRBJ2-5,TRBD2,TRBV6-5,CASSQLAGGQETQYF,TGTGCCAGCAGTCAACTAGCGGGGGGTCAAGAGACCCAGTACTTC
NA,TRBJ1-4,TRBD1,TRBV6-6,CASRITGVNEKLFF,TGTGCCAGCAGGATAACAGGGGTCAATGAAAAACTGTTTTTT
NA,TRBJ1-6,NA,TRBV5-4,CASSPQADSPLHF,TGTGCCAGCAGCCCACAGGCTGATTCACCCCTCCACTTT
NA,TRBJ1-4,NA,TRBV15,CATSSPRGATNEKLFF,TGTGCCACCAGCAGCCCGAGGGGGGCAACTAATGAAAAACTGTTTTTT
NA,TRBJ1-1,NA,TRBV9,CASTPANTEAFF,TGTGCCAGCACCCCCGCGAACACTGAAGCTTTCTTT
NA,TRBJ1-5,TRBD1,TRBV7-9,CASSPTGGQNQPQHF,TGTGCCAGCAGCCCAACAGGGGGACAAAATCAGCCCCAGCATTTT
NA,TRBJ2-2,NA,TRBV11-2,CASSLAAGELFF,TGTGCCAGCAGCCTGGCCGCCGGGGAGCTGTTTTTT
NA,TRBJ2-2,NA,TRBV7-3,CASSLGPRNTGELFF,TGTGCCAGCAGCTTGGGACCCCGGAACACCGGGGAGCTGTTTTTT
NA,TRBJ1-2,NA,TRBV5-1,CASRREGNYGYTF,TGCGCCAGCCGCAGGGAGGGGAACTATGGCTACACCTTC
NA,TRBJ1-2,TRBD1,TRBV5-4,CASSSGQADGRGYTF,TGTGCCAGCAGCTCCGGACAGGCCGACGGTCGGGGCTACACCTTC
NA,TRBJ2-3,NA,TRBV5-4,CASSWGTDTQYF,TGTGCCAGCAGCTGGGGCACAGATACGCAGTATTTT